These T cell receptor beta chains were read from a single sample in a study of blood T cell repertoires in COVID-19. Assay used: immunoSEQ multiplex PCR; TCRdb lists only in-frame clones, some missing. In the table there are about 100,000 clones, approximately 87% of which are singletons. The sequencing input was peripheral blood. All receptors come from a man aged 50 to 60 with acute or convalescent COVID-19. The CDR3 runs from the conserved cysteine through the conserved F or W. The order of the fields is J gene, V gene, D gene, clone size, CDR3 DNA, CDR3 protein. A D gene is named only where the DNA matches it firmly. Clone size appears in some rows only: once, few, many, or a class for an expanded clone.

TRBJ2-7,TRBV7-6,TRBD1,.,TGTGCCAGCAGCTTACAGACAGGGCTTTCCTACGAGCAGTACTTC,CASSLQTGLSYEQYF
TRBJ2-1,TRBV5-1,.,.,TGCGCCAGCAGCTTGGAGGAGCGGCGCCCCTACAATGAGCAGTTCTTC,CASSLEERRPYNEQFF
TRBJ2-1,TRBV24-1,TRBD2,.,TGTGCCACCAGTGATTTGGGACTAGCGGGAGTATATGAGCAGTTCTTC,CATSDLGLAGVYEQFF
TRBJ2-2,TRBV24-1,.,once,TGTGCCACCAGTGACGGGGGGACAAACGCAGGGGAGCTGTTTTTT,CATSDGGTNAGELFF
TRBJ2-6,TRBV28,.,.,TGTGCCAGCAGTTTGGCCTTGGGGGCCAACGTCCTGACTTTC,CASSLALGANVLTF
TRBJ1-6,TRBV7-9,TRBD1,.,TGTGCCAGCAGCCAGGAGGGACAGGCGAGACACTCACCCCTCCACTTT,CASSQEGQARHSPLHF
TRBJ1-1,TRBV28,TRBD1,.,TGTGCCAGCAGTTTAGTAGACAGGGGGAACACTGAAGCTTTCTTT,CASSLVDRGNTEAFF
TRBJ2-7,TRBV7-9,.,.,TGTGCCAGCAGCCCAGGAGGAGGAAGGTACGAGCAGTACTTC,CASSPGGGRYEQYF
TRBJ2-3,TRBV6-7,.,.,TGTGCCAGCAGTATCCCGACAGGTACTACCAGCACAGATACGCAGTATTTT,CASSIPTGTTSTDTQYF
TRBJ1-6,TRBV25-1,TRBD1,.,TGTGCCAGCAGCCCAGGGGGCATTTCACCCCTCCACTTT,CASSPGGISPLHF
TRBJ2-5,TRBV11-3,TRBD2,few,TGTGCCAGCAGCCCGGGGGGACTGGAGACCCAGTACTTC,CASSPGGLETQYF
TRBJ1-5,TRBV28,TRBD1,.,TGTGCCAGCAGTTTCGTGGGACAGGCGAGCAATCAGCCCCAGCATTTT,CASSFVGQASNQPQHF
TRBJ1-6,TRBV11-2,.,.,TGTGCCAGCAGCTTTGCCAGGGGTAATTCACCCCTCCACTTT,CASSFARGNSPLHF
TRBJ1-4,TRBV14,.,.,TGTGCCAGCAGCCCCCCGGGACACCCTAATGAAAAACTGTTTTTT,CASSPPGHPNEKLFF
TRBJ1-2,TRBV6-5,TRBD1,.,TGTGCCAGCAGTACTTTACAGGGGCGGAGTGGCTACACCTTC,CASSTLQGRSGYTF
TRBJ2-4,TRBV25-1,TRBD1,.,TGTGCCAGCAGGGGGACAGGGGAGTCGAACATTCAGTACTTC,CASRGTGESNIQYF
TRBJ2-5,TRBV7-7,TRBD2,.,TGTGCCAGCAGCCTCGGGACTAGCGGGTCATGGGCCCAGTACTTC,CASSLGTSGSWAQYF
TRBJ2-7,TRBV6-5,.,.,TGTGCCAGCGTTGGGCAGGGGAGAACGTACTTC,CASVGQGRTYF
TRBJ2-7,TRBV19,.,.,TGTGCCAGTAGTTTGGGGGGTTTATCCTACGAGCAGTACTTC,CASSLGGLSYEQYF
TRBJ1-1,TRBV5-4,TRBD1,.,TGTGCCAGCAGCATCGACAGGGGGCAGGTTGAAGCTTTCTTT,CASSIDRGQVEAFF
TRBJ1-2,TRBV6-1,.,once,TGTGCCAGCAGTGAACGGACAGTCTATGGCTACACCTTC,CASSERTVYGYTF